This T cell receptor (beta chain) was found in a study of blood T cell repertoires in COVID-19. Study at large: Samples taken during acute and convalescent COVID-19 were collected in the United States, Italy and Spain.

The sample holds a few counts of this clone. The CDR3 contains 14 residues. The germline gives CDR1 MNHNS, CDR2 SASEGT. V lost 1 base and J lost 5, with 9 bases in between. In the study's own analysis: From reference gene primer amplification, estimates of nucleated cell counts were derived. Method: immunoSEQ multiplex PCR; TCRdb's copy keeps in-frame clones and lacks some. D and trimming come from the DNA, and the V and J calls and clone size come from that table. The table has about 290,000 clones, approximately 86% seen once. Sequencing was done on a sample of peripheral blood. This receptor was identified in a woman aged 45-65 years with active or convalescent COVID-19. The chain employs TRBV6-1 and TRBJ1-5; D is unresolved. CDR3: CASSEGVMHQPQHF. CDR3 DNA sequence: TGTGCCAGCAGTGAAGGCGTCATGCATCAGCCCCAGCATTTT.